What follows describes a single T cell receptor (beta chain). TCRdb itself ran the 5' RACE reads through MiXCR, one entry per CDR3 protein. This sample has about 340,000 distinct CDR3 sequences, with over 8% found just once. This entry comes from a study of T cells after yellow fever vaccination. Study-level background: In the case of low-cell-number fractions, SMART-Seq v4 Ultra Low Input was used for preparation.

V was clipped by 0 bases and J by 3 bases, with 16 bases between them. The CDR3 is 17 residues long. Germline V gives CDR1 LGHDT, CDR2 YNNKEL (reference sequence). This sequence was found in a man aged 18 to 30 who received the YFV17D yellow fever vaccine. The starting material was PBMCs, obtained on the day of the first yellow fever vaccination. The chain joins TRBV3-1 to TRBJ2-3; tentatively, D is TRBD1 (5 bases). The CDR3 DNA is TGTGCCAGCAGCCAAGAGGGCCGCCAGGGATGGACAGATACGCAGTATTTT. The encoded protein is CASSQEGRQGWTDTQYF.